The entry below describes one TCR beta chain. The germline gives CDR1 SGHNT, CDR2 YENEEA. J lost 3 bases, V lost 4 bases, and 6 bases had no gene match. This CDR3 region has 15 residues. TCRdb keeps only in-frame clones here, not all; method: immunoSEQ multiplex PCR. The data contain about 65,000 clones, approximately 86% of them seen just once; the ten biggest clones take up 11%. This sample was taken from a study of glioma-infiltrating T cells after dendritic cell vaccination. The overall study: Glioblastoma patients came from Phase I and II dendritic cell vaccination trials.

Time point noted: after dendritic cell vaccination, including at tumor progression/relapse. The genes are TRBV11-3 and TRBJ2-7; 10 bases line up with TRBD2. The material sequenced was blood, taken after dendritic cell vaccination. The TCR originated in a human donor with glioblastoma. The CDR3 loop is CASSSLLAGSYEQYF. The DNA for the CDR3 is TGTGCCAGCAGCTCCCTACTAGCGGGAAGCTACGAGCAGTACTTC. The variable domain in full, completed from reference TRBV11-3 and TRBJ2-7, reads EAGVVQSPRYKIIEKKQPVAFWCNPISGHNTLYWYLQNLGQGPELLIRYENEEAVDDSQLPKDRFSAERLKGVDSTLKIQPAELGDSAVYLCASSSLLAGSYEQYFGPGTRLTVT.